This T cell receptor beta chain was documented in a study of vaccination effects on CD4 cells after COVID-19. ViraFEST expansion of antigen-specific CD4+ T cells with viral peptide pools preceded sequencing. CD4+ T cells were isolated after roughly nine days of culture. The person was diagnosed with PCR-confirmed SARS-CoV-2 infection between March and December 2020. The germline V gene has CDR1 SGHVS and CDR2 FNYEAQ. V lost 5 bases, J lost 5 bases, and 12 bases lay in between. The CDR3 runs 13 residues. Comments on this clone: Its antigen is unidentified.

The table came from immunoSEQ multiplex PCR; TCRdb's copy has only in-frame clones and leaves some out. The sample shows more than 20,000 clones, 60% to 80% of them seen only once. V gene TRBV7-6 combines with J gene TRBJ2-5; D uncertain. The sequence was obtained from a human donor who had a prior SARS-CoV-2 infection. The sequenced sample was CD4+ T cells from PBMCs cultured with HCoV-NL63 spike peptides, obtained before COVID-19 vaccination. Written as DNA, the CDR3 is TGTGCCAGCAGCCTACGCCCGGGCGAGACCCAGTACTTC. This gives the protein CASSLRPGETQYF.